These 3 T cell receptor beta chains share one sample of origin, sequenced in a study of blood T cells in healthy people across ages. A sample-barcoded 5' primer and a J-beta primer mix were used in a second PCR of about 7 to 11 cycles. TCRdb called the 5' RACE reads again in MiXCR, with one record for every CDR3 protein. The table records about 930,000 distinct CDR3 sequences, 25% to 35% of them present only once. These sequences were also reported in another study, on T cells of mothers and their children.

Sequences were obtained from blood. All receptors derive from a woman between 40 and 55 years old in good health.

The rearrangement links TRBV27 to TRBJ2-4; TRBD1 matches at 9 bases. Looked up from germline, CDR1 is MNHEY and CDR2 is SMNVEV (reference sequence). Trimming cost V 5 bases and J 0 bases; bases outside gene matches: 8. This CDR3 is 17 amino acids long. The CDR3 nucleotides are TGTGCCAGCAGTAAATCCGACAGGGGGTCAGCCAAAAACATTCAGTACTTC. Translating it yields CASSKSDRGSAKNIQYF.

This clonotype was recorded a few times. The gene calls are TRBV11-2 and TRBJ2-7; TRBD2 aligns across 7 bases. With 0 bases clipped from V and 5 bases from J, the junction kept 4 bases outside the gene matches. CDR3 length equals 14 residues. CDR1 is SGHAT and CDR2 is FQNNGV in the germline V gene. CDR3 amino acids: CASSLERGGDEQYF. The CDR3 nucleotides read TGTGCCAGCAGCTTAGAACGGGGAGGGGACGAGCAGTACTTC.

This clonotype occurred many times. This rearrangement joins TRBV11-2 to TRBJ2-5; 7 bases agree with TRBD2. The CDR3 runs 14 residues. J was trimmed by 7 bases and V by 5 bases; bases with no gene match: 10. Germline values: CDR1 SGHAT, CDR2 FQNNGV. The DNA for the CDR3 is TGTGCCAGCAGCGAGACATCGGGGGGAGGGACCCAGTACTTC. Translation: CASSETSGGGTQYF.